These 6 T cell receptor beta chains originate from one sample sequenced in a study of glioma-infiltrating T cells. Using RNA template, CDR3s of TCR alpha and beta were amplified with iRepertoire arm-PCR. TCRdb used MiXCR to reprocess the multiplex PCR reads, holding one entry per CDR3 protein. In the table there are 90,000 or so distinct CDR3 sequences, around 37% of which are singletons. The sequenced sample was glioma tissue, nonneoplastic brain tissue, or PBMCs (not recorded which). All receptors come from a human donor with low-grade glioma or glioblastoma, undergoing nonglioma brain surgery, or in good health (not recorded which).

For this clonotype: This could be a read error, since a much larger clone is one nucleotide away. This chain joins TRBV19 and TRBJ2-2; D is uncertain. In germline, CDR1 is LNHDA, CDR2 SQIVND (reference sequence). The CDR3 runs to 14 residues. The DNA for the CDR3 is TGTGCCAGTAGGTCACAGACGAACACCTGGGAGCTGTTTTTT. It yields the protein CASRSQTNTWELFF.

This clonotype was seen many times. The rearrangement joins TRBV4-3 to TRBJ2-1; no definite D call. Germline values: CDR1 LGHNA, CDR2 YSLEER. The length of the CDR3 is 12 residues. With 0 bases removed from V and 4 bases from J, the gap between germline ends came to 1 base. The CDR3 DNA sequence: TGCGCCAGCAGCCAAGATTACAATGAGCAGTTCTTC. Translating it yields CASSQDYNEQFF.

The rearrangement links TRBV18 to TRBJ2-1; TRBD2 aligns across 13 bases. This CDR3 spans 14 amino acids. V shed 4 bases, J shed 9 bases, and the junction held 3 bases outside the gene matches. Germline CDR1 KGHSH, CDR2 LQKENI. The CDR3 nucleotides read TGTGCCAGCTCACAACTAGCGGGAGGGTTTGAGCAGTTCTTC. It yields the protein CASSQLAGGFEQFF.

This clonotype appeared many times. The chain links TRBV10-3 to TRBJ2-2; TRBD2 agrees at 11 bases. Germline V gene sequence: CDR1 ENHRY, CDR2 SYGVKD. This CDR3 has 16 residues. The J segment lost 5 bases and the V segment lost 6 bases, leaving 8 bases of the junction unmatched. The CDR3, as DNA: TGTGCCATCAGAGGGACTAGCGGATCTACTACCGGGGAGCTGTTTTTT. Encoded protein: CAIRGTSGSTTGELFF.

To note about this clonotype: No conserved phenylalanine or tryptophan ends this CDR3, so it is likely a read error. V is TRBV28 and J is TRBJ1-1, with 8 bases fitting TRBD1. CDR3 length: 15 amino acids. Germline CDR1 and CDR2: MDHEN and SYDVKM. CDR3 region: CASRWGTDRGTEAFL. CDR3 nucleotide sequence: TGCGCCAGCAGGTGGGGGACTGACAGGGGAACTGAAGCTTTCCTT.

In its sample, this clonotype was seen many times. V is TRBV12-3 or TRBV12-4 and J is TRBJ2-5; no reliable D call. Trimming took off 2 bases at V and 5 bases at J, with 6 bases between the two ends. The CDR3 contains 12 residues. As DNA, the CDR3 is TGTGCCAGCAGTTTAAAGGGTGAGACCCAGTACTTC. Amino acid sequence: CASSLKGETQYF.